What follows is one T cell receptor beta chain and its context. The V end was cut by 6 bases, the J end by 4 bases, with 15 bases between. Germline V gene sequence: CDR1 DFQATT, CDR2 SNEGSKA (reference sequence). This CDR3 has 14 amino acids. This sample is part of a study of T-cell reconstitution after alpha-beta-depleted transplantation in children. During its preparation, the TCRbeta library received unique molecular identifiers. TCRdb reprocessed the PCR reads via MiXCR and lists one record per CDR3 protein. The sample yields hundreds of thousands of distinct CDR3 sequences, 30% to 35% seen once. The sample was PBMCs from the stem cell graft donor, taken from the stem cell graft. The chain links TRBV20-1 to TRBJ2-2, with D possibly TRBD1 on 6 matching bases. This clonotype was sampled from a human donor who donated a stem cell graft to a child with aplastic anemia. The CDR3, as DNA: TGCAGTGCCCAGGACAGCGGAAGCACCGGGGAGCTGTTTTTT. Residues: CSAQDSGSTGELFF.